These T cell receptor beta chains were read from a single sample in a study of blood T cells in healthy people across ages. TCRdb reprocessed the 5' RACE reads with MiXCR, giving one entry per CDR3 protein. In the table there are about 680,000 distinct CDR3 sequences, 45% to 50% of which are singletons. Specimen: blood. The receptors come from a woman in her fifties or sixties in good health. The conserved cysteine and the conserved F or W are not part of the CDR3 here. The D gene is left open where the match is weak.

v_call: TRBV7-8; d_call: TRBD1; j_call: TRBJ2-7; cdr3_length: 13; cdr3_aa: ASSQMGQGSYEQY
v_call: TRBV29-1; d_call: TRBD1; j_call: TRBJ2-7; cdr3_length: 10; cdr3_aa: SVRDRGSRQY
v_call: TRBV5-6; d_call: -; j_call: TRBJ1-2; cdr3_length: 10; cdr3_aa: ASSFKGYGYT
v_call: TRBV6-5; d_call: -; j_call: TRBJ2-5; cdr3_length: 12; cdr3_aa: ASSSGRRQETQY
v_call: TRBV10-3; d_call: -; j_call: TRBJ2-7; cdr3_length: 11; cdr3_aa: AISEGQNYEQY
v_call: TRBV2; d_call: -; j_call: TRBJ2-5; cdr3_length: 11; cdr3_aa: ASSGRQQETQY
v_call: TRBV18; d_call: TRBD2; j_call: TRBJ2-1; cdr3_length: 14; cdr3_aa: ASSPPGLAGDNEQF
v_call: TRBV21-1; d_call: -; j_call: TRBJ2-5; cdr3_length: 8; cdr3_aa: ASSKDSRY
v_call: TRBV29-1; d_call: -; j_call: TRBJ1-5; cdr3_length: 10; cdr3_aa: SVRGQDQPQH
v_call: TRBV20-1; d_call: TRBD2; j_call: TRBJ2-7; cdr3_length: 11; cdr3_aa: SARNSGSREQY
v_call: TRBV9; d_call: -; j_call: TRBJ2-3; cdr3_length: 12; cdr3_aa: ASSVGRGKDTQY
v_call: TRBV6-1; d_call: -; j_call: TRBJ2-5; cdr3_length: 14; cdr3_aa: ASSDGSWPRQETQY
v_call: TRBV4-2; d_call: -; j_call: TRBJ2-5; cdr3_length: 11; cdr3_aa: ASSQTIQETQY
v_call: TRBV12-3/TRBV12-4; d_call: -; j_call: TRBJ1-5; cdr3_length: 9; cdr3_aa: ASSLNWPQH
v_call: TRBV12-3/TRBV12-4; d_call: TRBD1; j_call: TRBJ2-7; cdr3_length: 12; cdr3_aa: ASRMTGGNYEQY
v_call: TRBV5-1; d_call: TRBD2; j_call: TRBJ2-3; cdr3_length: 14; cdr3_aa: ASSLAVAGGTDTQY
v_call: TRBV15; d_call: TRBD2; j_call: TRBJ2-5; cdr3_length: 14; cdr3_aa: ATSRDKGLAEETQY
v_call: TRBV6-6; d_call: -; j_call: TRBJ2-5; cdr3_length: 9; cdr3_aa: ASGPDLAQY
v_call: TRBV20-1; d_call: TRBD2; j_call: TRBJ2-1; cdr3_length: 14; cdr3_aa: SVGLAGATAYNEQF
v_call: TRBV27; d_call: -; j_call: -; cdr3_length: 11; cdr3_aa: ASSLWWGYEQY
v_call: TRBV5-1; d_call: TRBD1; j_call: TRBJ1-1; cdr3_length: 12; cdr3_aa: ASSGQGGDTEAF
v_call: TRBV7-2; d_call: TRBD1; j_call: TRBJ2-4; cdr3_length: 11; cdr3_aa: AGSDRGKNIQY
v_call: TRBV6-1; d_call: -; j_call: TRBJ2-5; cdr3_length: 13; cdr3_aa: ASSATGSEGETQY
v_call: TRBV4-3; d_call: TRBD1; j_call: TRBJ1-2; cdr3_length: 13; cdr3_aa: ASSQAGTGRHGYT
v_call: TRBV20-1; d_call: TRBD2; j_call: TRBJ2-7; cdr3_length: 12; cdr3_aa: STRSIAGEYEQY
v_call: TRBV2; d_call: -; j_call: TRBJ2-3; cdr3_length: 16; cdr3_aa: ASSEVRTSQSSTDTQY
v_call: TRBV7-2; d_call: -; j_call: TRBJ1-6; cdr3_length: 16; cdr3_aa: ASSLAPGAGGSGSPLH
v_call: TRBV6-1; d_call: -; j_call: TRBJ2-1; cdr3_length: 13; cdr3_aa: ASSEGLAAYNEQF
v_call: TRBV20-1; d_call: TRBD1; j_call: TRBJ2-1; cdr3_length: 13; cdr3_aa: SAREPRDREETQF
v_call: TRBV27; d_call: TRBD2; j_call: -; cdr3_length: 12; cdr3_aa: ASRPSGGPYEQY
v_call: TRBV6-4; d_call: -; j_call: TRBJ1-2; cdr3_length: 13; cdr3_aa: ASSDSGGRDYGYT
v_call: TRBV27; d_call: TRBD1; j_call: TRBJ1-6; cdr3_length: 13; cdr3_aa: ASSSRTGGNSPLH
v_call: TRBV6-2/TRBV6-3; d_call: TRBD2; j_call: TRBJ2-7; cdr3_length: 12; cdr3_aa: ASSHGREDVEQY
v_call: TRBV12-3/TRBV12-4; d_call: TRBD1; j_call: TRBJ2-7; cdr3_length: 11; cdr3_aa: ASIGTGSYEQY
v_call: TRBV12-3/TRBV12-4; d_call: -; j_call: TRBJ2-3; cdr3_length: 11; cdr3_aa: ASSYNQGDTQY
v_call: TRBV28; d_call: -; j_call: TRBJ2-3; cdr3_length: 13; cdr3_aa: ASSPPGTNADTQY
v_call: TRBV11-2; d_call: -; j_call: TRBJ2-1; cdr3_length: 13; cdr3_aa: ASSLGRAPYNEQF
v_call: TRBV20-1; d_call: TRBD2; j_call: TRBJ2-5; cdr3_length: 11; cdr3_aa: SAGSGSGETQY
v_call: TRBV27; d_call: -; j_call: TRBJ1-2; cdr3_length: 13; cdr3_aa: ASSSPRQRVYGYT
v_call: TRBV27; d_call: -; j_call: TRBJ1-5; cdr3_length: 13; cdr3_aa: ASSRSGGSNQPQH
v_call: TRBV20-1; d_call: TRBD2; j_call: TRBJ2-1; cdr3_length: 15; cdr3_aa: SAEGLAGGSSCNEQF
v_call: TRBV7-2; d_call: -; j_call: TRBJ2-7; cdr3_length: 13; cdr3_aa: ASSLTQRSSYEQY
v_call: TRBV29-1; d_call: -; j_call: TRBJ1-2; cdr3_length: 9; cdr3_aa: SVEGIDGYT
v_call: TRBV6-2/TRBV6-3; d_call: TRBD1; j_call: TRBJ2-4; cdr3_length: 15; cdr3_aa: ASRLTGGAIAKNIQY
v_call: TRBV20-1; d_call: TRBD2; j_call: TRBJ2-3; cdr3_length: 12; cdr3_aa: SAPTGGPTDTQY
v_call: TRBV18; d_call: TRBD2; j_call: TRBJ2-7; cdr3_length: 12; cdr3_aa: ASSPGTRTSEQY